This T cell receptor (beta chain) stems from a study of cytomegalovirus exposure and HLA in healthy donors (dated by TCRdb to about 2017). Concerning the study at large: An earlier analysis of 587 of the donors reported approximately 260 Gb of sequence data and around 110 million unique TCR beta sequences obtained from approximately 180 million T cells. Using immunosequencing, the study profiled T cell repertoires from approximately 700 subjects and related those repertoires to cytomegalovirus serostatus. The number of donors typed differed by locus, with 629-630 for A, B, C, DRB1 and DQB1, 522 for DQA1, approximately 570 for DPA1, and 400 to 490 for DPB1. Roughly 300 gigabases of sequencing data and 70 million to 100 million unique TCR sequences made up an early release that covered 500 to 700 HLA-typed donors. Donor age, sex, ethnicity and CMV serostatus were compiled alongside the repertoire data. Roughly 5 DR-DQ haplotypes were treated as single units for association and clustering because of strong linkage in the cohort. Rather than using new phenotypic data, the later analysis identified candidate immune exposures from TCR beta sequences and from how often those sequences occurred across donors. Every discovery cohort repertoire had been produced on one sequencing platform. To predict cytomegalovirus infection status, the study combined high-throughput TCR immunosequencing, statistical association of individual TCRs with disease status, and machine learning. In a later analysis, previously published TCR beta repertoires from 550 to 750 donors were re-analyzed and high-resolution HLA genotyping was added so that TCR occurrence patterns could be studied. Among 300 to 500 genotyped donors of the cohort, an average of about 240,000 unique TCR beta nucleotide sequences was sequenced per donor, of which about 19% were non-productive. In addition to the first cohort of hundreds of subjects, a separate validation cohort of under 150 different subjects was used. The genetic ancestry cluster associated with self-reported Caucasian donors included 80% to 90% of the approximately 430 genotyped donors. HLA typing included class I and class II loci at four-digit resolution. The study aimed to test whether signatures of past pathogen exposure could be identified by cataloging public T cell receptors. In a later genetic analysis, genome-wide SNP genotypes for about three fifths of the 666 donors were used, and that subset was treated as a discovery cohort. To decide whether each TCR beta V gene segment behaved as functional or pseudogenic, an earlier analysis of some 600 of the donors relied on high-throughput TCR beta sequencing.

Libraries were built with the immunoSEQ multiplex PCR assay. The multiplex PCR relied on a mix of 60 forward primers for TCR Vbeta segments and 13 reverse primers for TCR Jbeta segments. Amplification of the CDR3 region of rearranged TCR beta genes was performed with a multiplex PCR assay on genomic DNA. Amplified TCR beta libraries were sequenced as 87-base-pair reads on the Illumina HiSeq System. In the source study's methods: A later analysis counted some 74 million unique TCR beta chains across the 666 repertoires, and some 11 million of these chains were shared by at least two donors. Raw reads were error-corrected and collapsed into unique sequences by a nearest-neighbor algorithm in which closely related sequences were merged to remove PCR and sequencing errors. V, D and J gene segments were assigned by aligning CDR3 sequences to IMGT reference sequences. For a sequence to be retained, a match of at least six nucleotides to both a V gene segment and a J gene segment was required. Rearrangements were classified as productive when the CDR3 lacked stop codons and remained in frame with V and J, and all other rearrangements were classified as non-productive. CDR3 was defined by IMGT convention, running from the second conserved V-encoded cysteine to the conserved J-encoded phenylalanine. Sequences without an unambiguous match to a single V gene segment were excluded from the earlier analysis of approximately 560 of the donors. In an earlier analysis of around 590 of the donors, a V segment was called functional when productive rearrangements were above 56.7%, and segregating when the standard deviation between donors exceeded 5%. A statistical classification framework was developed to diagnose cytomegalovirus status using the catalog of TCR beta chain sequences. A later analysis assigned V and J genes by comparing TCR nucleotide sequences with IMGT/GENE-DB human TR gene sequences. In a later analysis, CDR3 sequences and most-parsimonious VDJ recombination scenarios were assigned using the TCRdist pipeline. In a later analysis, each TCR beta chain was defined by its CDR3 amino acid sequence together with its V-gene family, and reads without a unique V-gene family were excluded. As a way to deal with suspected cross-contamination and a sequencing artifact, a later analysis dropped 450 to 700 nucleotide sequences that were highly shared and had low generation probability. In a later analysis, a clonal expansion index was calculated for each public chain from normalized within-repertoire ranks of inferred template counts. In a later analysis, generation probabilities were computed using a VDJ recombination model fitted to out-of-frame rearrangements, and the results were checked against IGoR. In a later analysis, TCR-TCR, TCR-HLA and TCR-CMV co-occurrence was scored with hypergeometric tests, and a repertoire-size bias correction was applied to TCR pairs. In a later analysis, false discovery rates were estimated by permuting HLA or CMV assignments 20 times. A later analysis grouped co-occurring TCRs with DBSCAN, adding TCRdist sequence similarity when clustering within HLA-allele-positive subsets. Repertoires with fewer than 30,000 or more than 120,000 public chains were left out of co-occurrence clustering, as were five repertoires with anomalous nucleotide sharing. Entries here come from immuneACCESS through TCRdb and include only in-frame sequences with V and J called. Some clones fail to appear in such tables; in the studies checked, an unresolved V gene covers under half of the shortfall, and the cause of the remainder is unknown. The D gene and trimming were derived from the DNA, and the V and J assignments and clone size from that table. This sample has about 130,000 clones in its table, and 76% of those were observed once. 2.5% to 4% of the sample rests with the top ten.

In total, 500 to 700 healthy bone marrow donors made up the cohort. At the time of sampling, all cohort members were nominally healthy, though unrecorded immune exposures were likely present. The donor tested CMV seronegative and was one of the 352 seronegative cohort members. A peripheral blood sample was provided by each donor, and peripheral blood mononuclear cells were used for TCR beta sequencing. Genomic DNA extraction from the blood cell samples was performed with the Qiagen DNeasy Blood Extraction Kit. Concerning this clone itself: Its antigen specificity is not known. Base qualities were left out, and no much larger clone turns up one base away.

CDR1 and CDR2 are drawn from the germline V gene (reference sequence): MNHEY, SMNVEV. The CDR3 measures 15 amino acids from cysteine to phenylalanine. The DNA shown is the 45-base CDR3, in frame from base 1. V gives up 4 bases and J gives up 5 bases, and the segment between their germline ends measures 15 bases. Results and caveats for the whole study, not just this receptor: A few of the identified cytomegalovirus-associated TCR beta chains were confirmed in vitro to be specific for cytomegalovirus antigens. The authors suggested that the approach could potentially be extended to other disease states and immunological phenotypes. The sequencing pipeline was judged likely to have produced a cluster of highly shared sequence variants as a technical artifact. In the study, 164 TCR beta chains were listed as associated with cytomegalovirus. A later analysis reported that several top co-occurrence clusters appeared linked to parvovirus B19, influenza, CMV and Epstein-Barr virus. CMV serostatus was the only immune exposure information available for the cohort. Strong co-occurrence of HLA alleles, especially DR and DQ, made assigning TCR associations to individual alleles difficult. A further reported finding was that TCR beta sequences accurately predicted the HLA-A and HLA-B alleles for most subjects in the first cohort. Correlated functional status among segregating V segments might be attributable to linkage disequilibrium, but an unknown experimental factor could not be ruled out. Some IMGT-functional V segments, including TRBV6-2 and TRBV6-3, could not be told apart with the 87-base-pair reads, so those segments were excluded. In a later analysis, most CMV-associated TCR beta chains were found to appear HLA-restricted, with HLA associations seemingly driven largely by CMV exposure. Cytomegalovirus status was reported to be diagnosed by the classifier with high specificity and sensitivity in both the original and validation cohorts. V-gene and J-gene trimming of TCR beta chains was associated with a missense DCLRE1C variant in a later genetic analysis, and the association was replicated in an independent cohort. In this cohort, only TCR beta chains were sequenced, and detectable features were limited by the absence of alpha or paired-chain data. HLA typing was unavailable for some donors at each locus, so association tests used only the typed subset. An earlier analysis of approximately 530 of the donors showed that most TCR beta V segments appeared in productive rearrangements either about 87% or about 30% of the time, which broadly matched IMGT annotations. Specific HLA alleles were associated with 18,000 or so TCR beta sequences at a false discovery rate of 0.05 in a later analysis. Presence/absence analyses assumed roughly uniform sequencing depth across donors, an assumption that may not hold. Because counts were too low, approximately 18 rarely observed V segments, including chromosome 9 orphons, were excluded from the earlier analysis of about 500 of the donors. While some public TCRs were present in many individuals, most TCR sequences turned up only very rarely across donors. A later genetic analysis reported fewer N-insertions in productive TCRs among donors in an Asian-associated ancestry cluster than the roughly 700-donor mean. Compared with equally common non-associated chains, HLA-associated TCR beta chains in a later analysis were more clonally expanded and had lower generation probabilities. According to a later analysis, TCR association rates differed among HLA loci, with DRB1 alleles showing the most associated TCRs and HLA-C alleles showing the fewest.

The clonotype originates from a man aged 35 to 55 in good health and CMV-seronegative. Here the chain combines TRBV27 and TRBJ1-3; a tentative D match to TRBD1 spans 5 bases. Material for sequencing was PBMCs. In nucleotides, the sequence is TGTGCCAGCAGTTCCCGGGGGGGTTTGAGAAACACCATATATTTT. Protein translation: CASSSRGGLRNTIYF.